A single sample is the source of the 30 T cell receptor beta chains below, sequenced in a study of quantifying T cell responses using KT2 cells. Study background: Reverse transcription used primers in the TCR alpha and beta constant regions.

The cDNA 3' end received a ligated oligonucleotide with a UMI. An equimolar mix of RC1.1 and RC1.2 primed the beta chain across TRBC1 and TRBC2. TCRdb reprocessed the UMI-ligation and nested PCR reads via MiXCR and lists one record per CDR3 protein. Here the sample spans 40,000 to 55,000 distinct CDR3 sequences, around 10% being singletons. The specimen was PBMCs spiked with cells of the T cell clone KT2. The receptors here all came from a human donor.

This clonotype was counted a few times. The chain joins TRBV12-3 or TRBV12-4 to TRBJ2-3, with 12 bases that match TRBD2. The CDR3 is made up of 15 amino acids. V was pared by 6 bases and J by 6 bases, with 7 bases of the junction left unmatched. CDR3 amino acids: CASSKTSGSLDTQYF. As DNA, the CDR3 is TGTGCCAGCAGCAAGACTAGCGGGAGCTTGGATACGCAGTATTTT.

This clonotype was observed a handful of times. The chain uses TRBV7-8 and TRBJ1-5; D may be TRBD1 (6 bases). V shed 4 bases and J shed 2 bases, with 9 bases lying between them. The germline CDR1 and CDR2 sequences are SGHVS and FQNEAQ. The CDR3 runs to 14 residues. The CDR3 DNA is TGTGCCAGCAGCTCAGGGGCGGGCAATCAGCCCCAGCATTTT. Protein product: CASSSGAGNQPQHF.

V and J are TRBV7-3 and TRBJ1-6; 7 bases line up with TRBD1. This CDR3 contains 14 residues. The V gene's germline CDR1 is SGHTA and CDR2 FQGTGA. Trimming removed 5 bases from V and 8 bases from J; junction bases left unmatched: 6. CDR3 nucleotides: TGTGCCAGCAGCCGGGAGGGGGCAGATTCACCCCTCCACTTT. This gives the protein CASSREGADSPLHF. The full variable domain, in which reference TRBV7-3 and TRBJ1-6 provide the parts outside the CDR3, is GAGVSQTPSNKVTEKGKYVELRCDPISGHTALYWYRQSLGQGPEFLIYFQGTGAADDSGLPNDRFFAVRPEGSVSTLKIQRTERGDSAVYLCASSREGADSPLHFGNGTRLTVT.

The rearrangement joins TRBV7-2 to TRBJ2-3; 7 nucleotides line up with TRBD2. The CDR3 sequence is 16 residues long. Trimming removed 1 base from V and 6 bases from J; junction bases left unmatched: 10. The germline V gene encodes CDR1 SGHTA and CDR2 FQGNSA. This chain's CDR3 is CASSLGHAGVYDTQYF. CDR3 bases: TGTGCCAGCAGCTTAGGGCATGCGGGAGTATACGATACGCAGTATTTT.

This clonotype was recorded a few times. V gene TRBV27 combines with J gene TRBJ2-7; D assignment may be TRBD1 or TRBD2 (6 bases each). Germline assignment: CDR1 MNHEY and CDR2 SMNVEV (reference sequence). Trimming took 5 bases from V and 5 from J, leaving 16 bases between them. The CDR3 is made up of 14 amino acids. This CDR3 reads CASSLGGSQHEQYF. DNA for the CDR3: TGTGCCAGCAGTCTCGGGGGCTCCCAGCACGAGCAGTACTTC.

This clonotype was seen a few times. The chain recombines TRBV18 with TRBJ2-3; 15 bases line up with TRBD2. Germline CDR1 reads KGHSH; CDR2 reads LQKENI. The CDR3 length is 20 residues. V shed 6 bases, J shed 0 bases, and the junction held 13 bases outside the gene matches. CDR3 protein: CASSPGTSGGIYYSTDTQYF. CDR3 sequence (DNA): TGTGCCAGCTCGCCCGGGACTAGCGGGGGGATTTACTACAGCACAGATACGCAGTATTTT.

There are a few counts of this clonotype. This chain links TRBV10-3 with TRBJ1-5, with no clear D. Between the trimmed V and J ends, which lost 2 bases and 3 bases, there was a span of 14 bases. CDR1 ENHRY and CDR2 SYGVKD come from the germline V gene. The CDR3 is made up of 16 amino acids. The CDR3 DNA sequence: TGTGCCATCAGTGAGATACACGGACGGACCAATCAGCCCCAGCATTTT. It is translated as CAISEIHGRTNQPQHF.

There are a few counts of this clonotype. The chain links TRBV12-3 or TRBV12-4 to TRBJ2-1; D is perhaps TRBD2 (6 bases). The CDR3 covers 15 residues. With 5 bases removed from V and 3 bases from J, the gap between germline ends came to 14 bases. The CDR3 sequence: CASSPGRGYYNEQFF. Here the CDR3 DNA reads TGTGCCAGCAGTCCAGGCCGGGGGTACTACAATGAGCAGTTCTTC.

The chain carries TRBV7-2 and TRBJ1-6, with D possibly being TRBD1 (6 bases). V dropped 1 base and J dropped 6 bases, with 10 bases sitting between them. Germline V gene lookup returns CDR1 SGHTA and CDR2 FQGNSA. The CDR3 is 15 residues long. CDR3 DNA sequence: TGTGCCAGCAGCTTAGACTCAGGGGCTAATTCACCCCTCCACTTT. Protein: CASSLDSGANSPLHF.

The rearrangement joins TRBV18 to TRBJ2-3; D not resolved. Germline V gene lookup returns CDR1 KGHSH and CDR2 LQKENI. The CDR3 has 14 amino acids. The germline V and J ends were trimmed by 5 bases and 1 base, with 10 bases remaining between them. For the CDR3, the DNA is TGTGCCAGCTCAGCACAGTGGGGCACAGATACGCAGTATTTT. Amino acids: CASSAQWGTDTQYF.

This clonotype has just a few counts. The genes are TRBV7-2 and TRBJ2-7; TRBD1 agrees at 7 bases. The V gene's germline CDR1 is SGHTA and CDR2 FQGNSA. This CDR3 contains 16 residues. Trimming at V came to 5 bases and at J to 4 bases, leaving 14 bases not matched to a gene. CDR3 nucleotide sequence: TGTGCCAGCAGCGCAGACAGGGCGTCCGGCAGTTACGAGCAGTACTTC. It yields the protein CASSADRASGSYEQYF.

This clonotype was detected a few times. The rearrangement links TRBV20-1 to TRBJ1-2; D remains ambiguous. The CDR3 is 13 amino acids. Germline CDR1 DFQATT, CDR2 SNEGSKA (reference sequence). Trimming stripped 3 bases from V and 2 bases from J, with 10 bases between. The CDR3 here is CSASRQLNYGYTF. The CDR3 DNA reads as TGCAGTGCTAGTCGGCAACTAAACTATGGCTACACCTTC.

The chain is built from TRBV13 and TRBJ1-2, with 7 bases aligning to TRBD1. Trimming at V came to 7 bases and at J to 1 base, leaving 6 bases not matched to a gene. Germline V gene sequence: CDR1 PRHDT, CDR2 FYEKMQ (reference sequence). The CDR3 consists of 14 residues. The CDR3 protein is CASTRTGINYGYTF. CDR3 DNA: TGTGCCAGCACACGGACAGGTATTAACTATGGCTACACCTTC.

The CDR3 reads CASSPPGWRGSGSEAFF. For the CDR3, the DNA is TGTGCCAGCAGCCCCCCTGGGTGGAGAGGGAGTGGGTCTGAAGCTTTCTTT. This sequence joins TRBV3-1 and TRBJ1-1; D remains ambiguous. The CDR3 loop spans 17 amino acids. CDR1 and CDR2 from the germline V gene are LGHDT and YNNKEL (reference sequence). V was cut by 4 bases and J by 6 bases, with 24 bases left in between.

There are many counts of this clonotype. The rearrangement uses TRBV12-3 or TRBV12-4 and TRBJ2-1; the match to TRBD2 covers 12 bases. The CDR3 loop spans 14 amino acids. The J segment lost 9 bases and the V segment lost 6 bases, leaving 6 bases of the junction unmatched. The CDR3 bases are TGTGCCAGCAGACTAGCGGGAGGCAGTGGTGAGCAGTTCTTC. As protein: CASRLAGGSGEQFF.

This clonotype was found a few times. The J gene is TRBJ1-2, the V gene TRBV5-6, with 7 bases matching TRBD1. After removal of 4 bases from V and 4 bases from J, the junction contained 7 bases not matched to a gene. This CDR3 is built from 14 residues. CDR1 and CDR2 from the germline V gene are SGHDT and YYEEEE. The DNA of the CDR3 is TGTGCCAGCAGCCTATACGGACAGGTCTATGGCTACACCTTC. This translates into CASSLYGQVYGYTF.

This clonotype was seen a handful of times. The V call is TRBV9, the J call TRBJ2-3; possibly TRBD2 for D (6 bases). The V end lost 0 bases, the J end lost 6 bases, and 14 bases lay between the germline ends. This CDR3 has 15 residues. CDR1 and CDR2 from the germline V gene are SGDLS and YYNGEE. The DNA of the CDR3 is TGTGCCAGCAGCGTAGAGAGCGGGCCCCCGGATACGCAGTATTTT. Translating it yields CASSVESGPPDTQYF. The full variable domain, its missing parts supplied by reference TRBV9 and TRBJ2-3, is DSGVTQTPKHLITATGQRVTLRCSPRSGDLSVYWYQQSLDQGLQFLIQYYNGEERAKGNILERFSAQQFPDLHSELNLSSLELGDSALYFCASSVESGPPDTQYFGPGTRLTVL.

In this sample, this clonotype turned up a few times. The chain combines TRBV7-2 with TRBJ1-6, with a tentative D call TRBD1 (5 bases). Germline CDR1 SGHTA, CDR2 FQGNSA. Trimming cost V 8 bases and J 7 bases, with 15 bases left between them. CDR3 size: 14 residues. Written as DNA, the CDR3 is TGTGCCAGCTGTTCGGCGGGACTCAATTCACCCCTCCACTTT. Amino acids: CASCSAGLNSPLHF.

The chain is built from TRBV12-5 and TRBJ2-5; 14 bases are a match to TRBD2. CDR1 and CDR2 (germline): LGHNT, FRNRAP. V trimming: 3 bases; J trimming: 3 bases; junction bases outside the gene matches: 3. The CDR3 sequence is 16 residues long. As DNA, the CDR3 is TGTGCTAGTGGTTTCCGGACTAGCGGGAGGAAAGAGACCCAGTACTTC. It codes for CASGFRTSGRKETQYF.

This chain's CDR3 is CASSQGTGESDTQYF. Here the CDR3 DNA reads TGTGCCAGCAGCCAAGGGACAGGGGAATCAGATACGCAGTATTTT. The V and J genes are TRBV3-1 and TRBJ2-3; 9 nucleotides agree with TRBD1. The CDR3 length is 15 residues. Per germline, CDR1 LGHDT and CDR2 YNNKEL (reference sequence). Losses at the gene ends were 1 base for V and 4 bases for J; bases not matched to a gene: 3.

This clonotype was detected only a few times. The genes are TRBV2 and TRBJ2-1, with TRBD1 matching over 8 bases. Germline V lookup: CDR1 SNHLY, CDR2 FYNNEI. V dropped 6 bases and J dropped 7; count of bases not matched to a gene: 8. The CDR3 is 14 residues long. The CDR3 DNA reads TGTGCCAGCAGCGGACAGGGATTAGGGAATGAGCAGTTCTTC. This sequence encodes CASSGQGLGNEQFF. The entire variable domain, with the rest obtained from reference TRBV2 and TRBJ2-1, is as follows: EPEVTQTPSHQVTQMGQEVILRCVPISNHLYFYWYRQILGQKVEFLVSFYNNEISEKSEIFDDQFSVERPDGSNFTLKIRSTKLEDSAMYFCASSGQGLGNEQFFGPGTRLTVL.

CDR3 region: CASSLWLAGERGNTIYF. CDR3 sequence (DNA): TGTGCCAGCAGCTTGTGGTTGGCAGGCGAGCGTGGAAACACCATATATTTT. The chain couples TRBV5-5 to TRBJ1-3; unclear D gene. Per the germline V gene, CDR1 is SGHKS and CDR2 is YYEKEE (reference sequence). V lost 1 base and J lost 3, with 17 bases in between. The CDR3 loop spans 17 amino acids.

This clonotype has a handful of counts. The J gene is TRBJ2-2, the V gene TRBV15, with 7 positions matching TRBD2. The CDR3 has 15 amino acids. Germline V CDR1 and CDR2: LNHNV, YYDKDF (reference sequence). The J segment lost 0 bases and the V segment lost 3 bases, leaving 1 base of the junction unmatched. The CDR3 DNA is TGTGCCACCAGCAGGGGAGGGACGAACACCGGGGAGCTGTTTTTT. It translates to CATSRGGTNTGELFF.

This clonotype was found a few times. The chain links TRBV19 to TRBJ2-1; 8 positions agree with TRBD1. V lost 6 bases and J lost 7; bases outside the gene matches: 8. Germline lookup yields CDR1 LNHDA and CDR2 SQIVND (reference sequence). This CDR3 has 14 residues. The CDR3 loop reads CASRTRTGRNEQFF. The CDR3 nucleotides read TGTGCCAGTAGAACCAGGACAGGGAGGAATGAGCAGTTCTTC.

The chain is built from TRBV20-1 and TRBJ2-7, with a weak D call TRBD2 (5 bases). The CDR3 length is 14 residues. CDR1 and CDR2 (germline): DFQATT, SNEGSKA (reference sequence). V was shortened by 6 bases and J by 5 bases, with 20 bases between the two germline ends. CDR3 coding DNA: TGCAGTGCCCCCCCGGCGGGTGTGGAAAACGAGCAGTACTTC. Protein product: CSAPPAGVENEQYF.

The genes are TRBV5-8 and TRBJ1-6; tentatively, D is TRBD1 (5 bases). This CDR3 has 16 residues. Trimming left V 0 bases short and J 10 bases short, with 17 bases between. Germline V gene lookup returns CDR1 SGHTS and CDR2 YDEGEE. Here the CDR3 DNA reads TGTGCCAGCAGCTTGGGGCTGGGGGTATTAGGATCACCCCTCCACTTT. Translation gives CASSLGLGVLGSPLHF.

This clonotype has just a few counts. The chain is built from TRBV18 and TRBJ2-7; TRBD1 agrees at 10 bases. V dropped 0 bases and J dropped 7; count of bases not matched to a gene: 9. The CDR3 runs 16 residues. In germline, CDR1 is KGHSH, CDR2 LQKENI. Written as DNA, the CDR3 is TGTGCCAGCTCACCACCGGTCGGGACAGGGGCACGGGAGCAGTACTTC. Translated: CASSPPVGTGAREQYF.

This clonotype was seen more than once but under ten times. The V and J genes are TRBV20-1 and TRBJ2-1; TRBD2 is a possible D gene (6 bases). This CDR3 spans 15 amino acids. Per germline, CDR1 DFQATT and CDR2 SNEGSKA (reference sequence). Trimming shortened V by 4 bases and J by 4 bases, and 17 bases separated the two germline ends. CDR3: CSAIYSSVTYNEQFF. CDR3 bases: TGCAGTGCTATATACTCTAGCGTGACATACAATGAGCAGTTCTTC.

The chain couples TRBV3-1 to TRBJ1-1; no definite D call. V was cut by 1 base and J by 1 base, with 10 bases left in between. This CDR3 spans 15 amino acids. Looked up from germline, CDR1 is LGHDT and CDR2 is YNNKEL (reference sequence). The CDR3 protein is CASSQVGKANTEAFF. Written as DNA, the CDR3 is TGTGCCAGCAGCCAAGTAGGAAAGGCGAACACTGAAGCTTTCTTT. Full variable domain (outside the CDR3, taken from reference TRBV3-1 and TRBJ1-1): DTAVSQTPKYLVTQMGNDKSIKCEQNLGHDTMYWYKQDSKKFLKIMFSYNNKELIINETVPNRFSPKSPDKAHLNLHINSLELGDSAVYFCASSQVGKANTEAFFGQGTRLTVV.

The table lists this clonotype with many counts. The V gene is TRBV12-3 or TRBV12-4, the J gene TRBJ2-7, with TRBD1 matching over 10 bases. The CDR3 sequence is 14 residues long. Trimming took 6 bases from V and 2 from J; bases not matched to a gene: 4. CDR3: CASSTGQGAYEQYF. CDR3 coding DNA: TGTGCCAGCAGCACAGGACAGGGGGCCTACGAGCAGTACTTC.